A selection of T cell receptor beta chains follows, all from one sample in a study of shared clonotypes between healthy human individuals. Sequenced by immunoSEQ multiplex PCR; TCRdb stores in-frame clones only, minus some. The sample comprises roughly 2.4 million clones, approximately 95% of which are singletons, and 0.1% to 0.15% rests with the top ten. The material sequenced was naive CD4+ T cells sorted from blood. These receptors were taken from a man in his late teens or twenties in good health. Each CDR3 is given with its conserved first and last residue. Each record gives: D gene, V gene, clone size, J gene, CDR3 DNA, CDR3 protein. A D gene is named only where the DNA matches it firmly. Expanded clones are given a class, and other clones once, few, many or no size at all.

D: -
V: TRBV10-3
size: -
J: TRBJ2-5
DNA: TGTGCCATCAGCATTGTACAGGGCGTGGAGGAGACCCAGTACTTC
CDR3: CAISIVQGVEETQYF

D: TRBD1
V: TRBV5-4
size: -
J: TRBJ2-1
DNA: TGTGCCCTTTCATTCCGGGACAGGGGGCAAAATGAGCAGTTCTTC
CDR3: CALSFRDRGQNEQFF

D: TRBD1
V: TRBV7-2
size: -
J: TRBJ1-2
DNA: TGTGCCAGCAGCTTCCGACAGGGGGGCTACACCTTC
CDR3: CASSFRQGGYTF

D: -
V: TRBV2
size: -
J: TRBJ2-2
DNA: TGTGCCAGCAGCCGTACAGGGCTAGCCGACACCGGGGAGCTGTTTTTT
CDR3: CASSRTGLADTGELFF

D: TRBD1
V: TRBV6-5
size: -
J: TRBJ2-3
DNA: TGTGCCAGCAGTTATCAGGGGGTTAGAACAGATACGCAGTATTTT
CDR3: CASSYQGVRTDTQYF

D: TRBD2
V: TRBV7-2
size: -
J: TRBJ2-1
DNA: TGTGCCAGCAGCTTAGCCGATACGACTAGCGGGAGAAGTAATGAGCAGTTCTTC
CDR3: CASSLADTTSGRSNEQFF

D: -
V: TRBV10-3
size: -
J: TRBJ2-1
DNA: TGTGCCATCGCGCGGACAGGAGGGGAGCAGTTCTTC
CDR3: CAIARTGGEQFF

D: -
V: TRBV7-2
size: -
J: TRBJ2-5
DNA: TGTGCCAGCAGCCCTGCGCCGCAAGAGACCCAGTACTTC
CDR3: CASSPAPQETQYF

D: TRBD1
V: TRBV28
size: -
J: TRBJ2-7
DNA: TGTGCCACCACTCTCACAGGGGGGTACGAGCAGTACTTC
CDR3: CATTLTGGYEQYF

D: TRBD1
V: TRBV9
size: -
J: TRBJ1-4
DNA: TGTGCCAGCAGCGTAGCAAGGGGACAGGGTCGGGAAAAACTGTTTTTT
CDR3: CASSVARGQGREKLFF

D: TRBD2
V: TRBV5-6
size: -
J: TRBJ2-3
DNA: TGTGCCAGCAGCGCAAGACTAGCTAGCACAGATACGCAGTATTTT
CDR3: CASSARLASTDTQYF

D: -
V: TRBV2
size: -
J: TRBJ2-7
DNA: TGTGCCAGCAGTCGGACTGCCTCCGAGCAGTACTTC
CDR3: CASSRTASEQYF

D: TRBD1
V: TRBV27
size: -
J: TRBJ1-1
DNA: TGTGCCAGCAGTTTATCCCCAACAGGGGCCACTGAAGCTTTCTTT
CDR3: CASSLSPTGATEAFF

D: -
V: TRBV5-5
size: -
J: TRBJ1-1
DNA: TGTGCCAGCAGTTTCGACGGGACGAACACTGAAGCTTTCTTT
CDR3: CASSFDGTNTEAFF

D: -
V: TRBV28
size: -
J: TRBJ2-2
DNA: TGTGCCAGTGCTGGGTTTACCGGGGAGCTGTTTTTT
CDR3: CASAGFTGELFF

D: TRBD1
V: TRBV14
size: once
J: TRBJ2-2
DNA: TGTGCCAGCAGCCCAGGACAGGGCACCGGGGAGCTGTTTTTT
CDR3: CASSPGQGTGELFF

D: -
V: TRBV19
size: -
J: TRBJ1-6
DNA: TGTGCCAGTAGTATCACAGGGCGGAATTCACCCCTCCACTTT
CDR3: CASSITGRNSPLHF

D: TRBD1
V: TRBV18
size: -
J: TRBJ1-4
DNA: TGTGCCAGCTCACCAAGGGGGCCCCTTAATGAAAAACTGTTTTTT
CDR3: CASSPRGPLNEKLFF

D: -
V: TRBV23-1
size: -
J: TRBJ2-7
DNA: TGCGCCAGCAGTCAAATGGAGAGGGCCCTGTGCGAGCAGTACTTC
CDR3: CASSQMERALCEQYF

D: -
V: TRBV14
size: -
J: TRBJ1-2
DNA: TGTGCCAGCAGCAACAGCAACTATGGCTACACCTTC
CDR3: CASSNSNYGYTF

D: -
V: TRBV9
size: -
J: TRBJ1-1
DNA: TGTGCCAGCAGCCCCCGCCCTGACACTGAAGCTTTCTTT
CDR3: CASSPRPDTEAFF

D: -
V: TRBV5-4
size: -
J: TRBJ2-7
DNA: TGTGCCAGCAGCCCCGAAATAAACTCCTACGAGCAGTACTTC
CDR3: CASSPEINSYEQYF

D: -
V: TRBV27
size: -
J: TRBJ2-2
DNA: TGTGCCAGCAGCCAGACCTACACCGGGGAGCTGTTTTTT
CDR3: CASSQTYTGELFF

D: -
V: TRBV6-1
size: -
J: TRBJ1-5
DNA: TGTGCCAGCAGACCCCAGGGTAGGGACAATCAGCCCCAGCATTTT
CDR3: CASRPQGRDNQPQHF